Listed below are T cell receptor beta chains from one sample, sequenced in a study of blood T cell repertoires in COVID-19. Repertoires were generated with immunoSEQ multiplex PCR, while TCRdb's copy carries only in-frame clones and drops some. The table has about 160,000 clones, 82% seen once. Input material: PBMCs or T cells enriched from blood (not recorded which). Receptor source: a man aged 55 to 69 who had recovered from COVID-19. The CDR3 runs from the conserved cysteine through the conserved F or W. The D gene is left open where the match is weak. Size values are once, few and many counts, or a class for expanded clones, and some rows have none.

NA	TRBJ1-1	TRBV5-6	once	TGTGCCAGCAGCCCCACTAGGGGGAGAAGGCGAGGTACTGAAGCTTTCTTT	CASSPTRGRRRGTEAFF
NA	TRBJ2-5	TRBV29-1	NA	TGCAGCGTTAGGACAGACCAAGAGACCCAGTACTTC	CSVRTDQETQYF
TRBD1	TRBJ2-7	TRBV10-3	once	TGTGCCATCAGTGGACAGGGGGCAAACTACGAGCAGTACTTC	CAISGQGANYEQYF
NA	TRBJ1-5	TRBV3-1/TRBV3-2	NA	TGTGCCAGCAGCCAAGATCTTAGTCAGCCCCAGCATTTT	CASSQDLSQPQHF
NA	TRBJ1-5	TRBV5-6	NA	TGTGCCAGCAGCTTAAAGGGGGGGTTAGATCAGCCCCAGCATTTT	CASSLKGGLDQPQHF
TRBD1	TRBJ2-3	TRBV19	NA	TGTGCCAGTACCTGGACAGGGATGACAGATACGCAGTATTTT	CASTWTGMTDTQYF
TRBD1	TRBJ2-1	TRBV19	NA	TGTGCCAGTAGTATTGGGCAGGGGGTCTACAATGAGCAGTTCTTC	CASSIGQGVYNEQFF
TRBD1	TRBJ2-7	TRBV6-5	NA	TGTGCCAGCAGTCTCGGACAGGGACCAAACGAGCAGTACTTC	CASSLGQGPNEQYF
NA	TRBJ2-1	TRBV10-3	NA	TGTGCCATCAGTGAGTCAGTCAGCAGGCCCCCTCTTGAGCAGTTCTTC	CAISESVSRPPLEQFF
TRBD1	TRBJ2-7	TRBV5-5	once	TGTGCCAGCAGCCTGCCGGGACAGGGTGGCGAGCAGTACTTC	CASSLPGQGGEQYF
TRBD2	TRBJ2-7	TRBV7-2	NA	TGTGCCAGCAGCCTAGTAGCGACTAGCGTCTACGAGCAGTACTTC	CASSLVATSVYEQYF
NA	TRBJ1-5	TRBV7-2	NA	TGTGCCAGCAGCTTAGCGGGTCAGGGTCGGGCCCAGCATTTT	CASSLAGQGRAQHF